This T cell receptor (beta chain) was recorded in a study of shared clonotypes between healthy human individuals. Findings and limits, study-wide: Rarefaction showed sorted-subset sequencing was incomplete despite large depth.

This clone has a single count. Antigen specificity is unknown. At the deep level, the assay was run. Assay: immunoSEQ multiplex PCR; the TCRdb copy retains only in-frame clones and omits some. Of about 1 million clones in the sample, about 75% are singletons; the top ten hold about 1.5%. Germline CDR1 MNHNS, CDR2 SASEGT. The ends lost 1 base at V and 0 bases at J; junction bases unmatched: 6. This CDR3 is built from 18 residues. This receptor was obtained from a man younger than 30 in good health. Material for sequencing was memory CD4+ T cells sorted from blood. As to subset: CD45RA-negative fraction. The V and J genes are TRBV6-1 and TRBJ1-5; 10 nucleotides align to TRBD1. The CDR3 region is CASSEETGGVNSNQPQHF. Written as DNA, the CDR3 is TGTGCCAGCAGTGAAGAGACAGGGGGCGTAAATAGCAATCAGCCCCAGCATTTT.